The following is a T cell receptor (beta chain) sequence with its context. This sample was included in a study of regulatory T cells in long-lasting Graves disease. Time point: persistent/refractory GD, antithyroid drugs over 5 years with positive TRAb. The authors made the TCR library using RNA they extracted from PBMCs. It was by American Thyroid Association guidelines that Graves' disease was diagnosed. For TCR beta, libraries came from iRepertoire HTBI primers and Arm-PCR of CDR3 regions. Each CDR3 protein is one row after TCRdb ran MiXCR on the multiplex PCR reads. This table has about 660,000 distinct CDR3 sequences, about 32% appearing once. Trimming left V 0 bases short and J 11 bases short, with 21 bases between. The CDR3 spans 16 residues. Per the germline V gene, CDR1 is SGHRS and CDR2 is YFSETQ.

V is TRBV5-1 and J is TRBJ1-5; a weak D match, TRBD1 (6 bases). This sequence originates from a female donor with Graves disease. This specimen consisted of peripheral blood mononuclear cells (PBMCs), obtained when the disease was refractory, from a patient treated with antithyroid drugs. The CDR3 DNA sequence: TGCGCCAGCAGCTTGGCCCCGGGGGCGCGGGCGGGGACCCAGCATTTT. Translating it yields CASSLAPGARAGTQHF.